One sample yielded the 7 T cell receptor beta chains listed below, sequenced in a study of response to subunit inactivated influenza vaccine. TCRdb independently ran MiXCR on the RT-PCR reads; one entry per CDR3 protein. The table has about 520,000 distinct CDR3 sequences, less than 30% seen once. The specimen was CD4+ T cells sorted from PBMCs, collected 4 to 6 days after vaccination. The origin of the receptors is a man aged 45-65 years who received an inactivated influenza vaccine.

The chain combines TRBV29-1 with TRBJ1-2; 7 bases align to TRBD1. With V trimmed by 1 base and J by 8 bases, 7 bases remained unmatched. This CDR3 is 13 amino acids long. CDR1 is SQVTM and CDR2 is ANQGSEA in the germline V gene. Written as DNA, the CDR3 is TGCAGCGTTGAAGTTCCCACAGGGGTGGGCTACACCTTC. Amino acid sequence: CSVEVPTGVGYTF.

This clonotype was seen a handful of times. The chain has TRBV7-9 and TRBJ1-4, with 8 bases aligning to TRBD1. V shed 5 bases and J 2 bases; nucleotides not matched to a gene: 7. Germline loops: CDR1 SEHNR, CDR2 FQNEAQ (reference sequence). The CDR3 covers 16 residues. This CDR3 reads CASSPRQGRTNEKLFF. CDR3 DNA sequence: TGTGCCAGCAGCCCCCGACAGGGGAGGACTAATGAAAAACTGTTTTTT. The variable domain in full, completed from reference TRBV7-9 and TRBJ1-4, reads DTGVSQNPRHKITKRGQNVTFRCDPISEHNRLYWYRQTLGQGPEFLTYFQNEAQLEKSRLLSDRFSAERPKGSFSTLEIQRTEQGDSAMYLCASSPRQGRTNEKLFFGSGTQLSVL.

This rearrangement joins TRBV20-1 to TRBJ2-5; weak D call: TRBD1 (7 bases). The CDR3 is made up of 13 amino acids. V was shortened by 2 bases and J by 5 bases, with 12 bases between the two germline ends. CDR1 and CDR2 from the germline V gene are DFQATT and SNEGSKA (reference sequence). In DNA, the CDR3 is TGCAGTGCTAGAAAGACAGGGAGGGAGACCCAGTACTTC. It encodes CSARKTGRETQYF.

This clonotype was seen at least ten times. This chain links TRBV12-3 or TRBV12-4 with TRBJ2-1; TRBD2 matches 14 bases. This CDR3 contains 17 residues. Unmatched junction bases numbered 12, after V lost 5 bases and J lost 9 bases. CDR3 bases: TGTGCCAGCAGTCCCGGGACTAGCGGGAGCCTTGTTGGTGAGCAGTTCTTC. Translation gives CASSPGTSGSLVGEQFF.

The V call is TRBV9, the J call TRBJ2-1, with TRBD2 matching over 7 bases. The CDR3 spans 15 residues. The V and J ends lost 3 bases and 4 bases, in that order; junction bases with no gene match: 7. The V gene's germline CDR1 is SGDLS and CDR2 YYNGEE. The CDR3, as DNA: TGTGCCAGCAGCGCGAAGCTTAGCGGGTACAATGAGCAGTTCTTC. Its protein is CASSAKLSGYNEQFF.

This clonotype turned up a few times. The V call is TRBV11-2, the J call TRBJ1-1, with D maybe TRBD1 (5 bases). V gave up 0 bases and J gave up 5 bases, with 10 bases separating them. Germline CDR1 is SGHAT and CDR2 is FQNNGV. There are 14 residues in the CDR3. The chain's CDR3 is CASSLDPGLTEAFF. The CDR3 DNA reads as TGTGCCAGCAGCTTAGATCCAGGGCTGACTGAAGCTTTCTTT.

This clonotype showed up just once. This chain joins TRBV20-1 and TRBJ2-1; TRBD2 matches 10 bases. The CDR3 contains 18 residues. Trimming cost V 5 bases and J 3 bases; bases outside gene matches: 16. CDR1 DFQATT and CDR2 SNEGSKA come from the germline V gene (reference sequence). The CDR3 region is CSARTVSGRGPLYNEQFF. The CDR3 DNA reads as TGCAGTGCTCGCACGGTGAGCGGGAGGGGCCCGCTCTACAATGAGCAGTTCTTC.